This paragraph covers one TCR beta chain sequence. TCRdb used MiXCR to reprocess the 5' RACE reads, holding one entry per CDR3 protein. The table records approximately 350,000 distinct CDR3 sequences, roughly 13% of them present only once. The entry originates in a study of T-cell memory formation after mild COVID-19. Trimming removed 3 bases from V and 6 bases from J, with 5 bases in between. CDR3 length: 11 amino acids. Germline values: CDR1 ENHRY, CDR2 SYGVKD. Sequenced input: PBMCs or a T cell subset sorted from them (not recorded which). The receptor was isolated from a man aged 18 to 35 who had mild COVID-19 (a few samples of this study predate the infection). Cell type and time point are not known. V usage is TRBV10-3 and J usage is TRBJ1-2, with TRBD1 as a possible D gene (5 bases). CDR3 coding DNA: TGTGCCATCAGTGACAGGGATGGCTACACCTTC. As protein: CAISDRDGYTF.